The clone carrying this TCR beta chain appeared many times. Antigen: not known. V was cut by 3 bases and J by 4 bases, with 13 bases left in between. The CDR3 is 15 residues long. Germline V lookup: CDR1 SGHVS, CDR2 FQNEAQ. TCRdb reprocessed the reads via MiXCR and lists one record per CDR3 protein. The data show 350,000 to 500,000 distinct CDR3 sequences, with about a third seen just once and around 13% held by the top ten. This record belongs to a study of T cell repertoires in cytomegalovirus infection. As for the study in general: Indications came from public TCR beta signatures; they pointed to CMV infection and to a matching HLA type.

Notes on the study in general: Cumulative frequency of public TCR beta families picked out carriers of CMV plus the relevant HLA. HLA-C-restricted, CMV-specific TCR beta clonotypes were dominant ex vivo.

This sequence originates from a human donor in good health (CMV status not recorded). Some clones in this sample may be carry-over from other donors' samples. Sequencing was performed on PBMCs. The chain has TRBV7-8 and TRBJ2-1; D possibly corresponds to TRBD2 (6 bases). This CDR3 is CASSFAIGTYNEQFF. The CDR3 DNA reads as TGTGCCAGCAGCTTTGCAATAGGGACTTACAATGAGCAGTTCTTC.